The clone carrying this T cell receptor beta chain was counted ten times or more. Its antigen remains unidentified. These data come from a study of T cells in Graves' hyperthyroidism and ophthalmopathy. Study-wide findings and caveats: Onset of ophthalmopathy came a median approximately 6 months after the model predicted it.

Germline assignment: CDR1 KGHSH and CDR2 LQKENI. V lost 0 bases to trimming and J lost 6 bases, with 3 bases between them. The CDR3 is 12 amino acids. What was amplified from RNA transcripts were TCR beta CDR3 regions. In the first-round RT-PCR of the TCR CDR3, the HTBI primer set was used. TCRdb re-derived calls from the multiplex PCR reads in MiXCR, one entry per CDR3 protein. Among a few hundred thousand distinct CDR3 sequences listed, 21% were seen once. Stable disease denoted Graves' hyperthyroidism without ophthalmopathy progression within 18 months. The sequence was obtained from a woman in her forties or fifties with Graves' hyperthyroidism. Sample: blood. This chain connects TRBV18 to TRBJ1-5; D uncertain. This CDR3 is CASSPPGQPQHF. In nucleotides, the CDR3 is TGTGCCAGCTCACCACCTGGTCAGCCCCAGCATTTT.